What follows describes a single T cell receptor (beta chain). CDR1 and CDR2 from the germline V gene are MDHEN and SYDVKM. The trim removed 6 bases at V and 6 bases at J, leaving 9 bases unmatched. This CDR3 has 15 residues. The sample comes from a study of technical replicates of blood from a few donors. TCRdb's copy holds only in-frame clones and misses some; the assay was immunoSEQ multiplex PCR. The sample comprises around 80,000 clones, 98% of which are singletons, and approximately 0.15% rests with the top ten. The TCR was taken from a human donor in good health. Sequencing used T cells isolated from PBMCs. The V gene is TRBV28, the J gene TRBJ2-7; 12 nucleotides align to TRBD2. CDR3 DNA sequence: TGTGCCAGCAGCCCCCCTGGACTAGCGGGAATCGAGCAGTACTTC. Residues: CASSPPGLAGIEQYF.